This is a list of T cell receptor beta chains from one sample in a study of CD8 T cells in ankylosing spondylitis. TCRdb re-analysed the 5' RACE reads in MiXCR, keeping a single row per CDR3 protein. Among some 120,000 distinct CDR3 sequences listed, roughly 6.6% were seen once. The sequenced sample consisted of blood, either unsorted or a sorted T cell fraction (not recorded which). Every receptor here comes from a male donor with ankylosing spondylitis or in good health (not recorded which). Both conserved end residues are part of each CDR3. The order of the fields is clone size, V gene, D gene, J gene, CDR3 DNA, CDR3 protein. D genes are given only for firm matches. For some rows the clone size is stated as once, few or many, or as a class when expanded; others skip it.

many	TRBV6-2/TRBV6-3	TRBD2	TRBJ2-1	TGTGCCAGCCTCTCTGAAATAGCGGGAGGGCCCGGCAATGAGCAGTTCTTC	CASLSEIAGGPGNEQFF
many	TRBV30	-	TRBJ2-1	TGTGCCTGGAGTGCCCAAAGGGATGAGCAGTTCTTC	CAWSAQRDEQFF
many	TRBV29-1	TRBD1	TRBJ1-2	TGCAGCGTTGAATCCTTTGCGGGACAGGGGTATACTAAAACTAACTATGGCTACACCTTC	CSVESFAGQGYTKTNYGYTF
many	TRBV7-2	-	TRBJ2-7	TGTGCCACTAGCGGACAGGAGATCTACGAGCAGTACTTC	CATSGQEIYEQYF
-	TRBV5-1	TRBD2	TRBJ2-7	TGCGCCAGCAGCTTGGGAGCGGGACTAGCTTCCTACGAGCAGTACTTC	CASSLGAGLASYEQYF
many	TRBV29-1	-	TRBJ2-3	TGCAGCGTTGTGGGGTTACACACAGATACGCAGTATTTT	CSVVGLHTDTQYF
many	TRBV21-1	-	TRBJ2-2	TGTGCCAGCAGCAAAGCGGTTGCGTTCGCGAACACCGGGGAGCTGTTTTTT	CASSKAVAFANTGELFF
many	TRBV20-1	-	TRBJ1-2	TGCAGTGGGGGGCCTACAGCGAAGAACTATGGCTACACCTTC	CSGGPTAKNYGYTF
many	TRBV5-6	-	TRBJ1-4	TGTGCCAGCAGCACCCTCAGTCGGGCAGCTATCAATGAAAAACTGTTTTTT	CASSTLSRAAINEKLFF
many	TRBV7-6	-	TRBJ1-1	TGTGCCAGCAGCTTAGCGTACGGGAAAGCTTTCTTT	CASSLAYGKAFF
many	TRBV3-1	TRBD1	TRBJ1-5	TGTGCCAGCAGCTTGGACAGGGTTAATCAGCCCCAGCATTTT	CASSLDRVNQPQHF
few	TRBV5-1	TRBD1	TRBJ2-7	TGCGCCAGCAGCTCTGGAGGGACAGGGGTTTACTACGAGCAGTACTTC	CASSSGGTGVYYEQYF
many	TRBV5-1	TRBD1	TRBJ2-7	TGCGCCAGCAGCCCCGGAGGGACAGGGGGTTACTACGAGCAGTACTTC	CASSPGGTGGYYEQYF
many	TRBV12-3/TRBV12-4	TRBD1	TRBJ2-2	TGTGCCAGCAGCCCCGGACAGGGTCGGGGCGGGGAGCTGTTTTTT	CASSPGQGRGGELFF
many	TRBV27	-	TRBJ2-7	TGTGCCAGCAGGGGTCACCGAGAGCAGTACTTC	CASRGHREQYF
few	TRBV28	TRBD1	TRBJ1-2	TGTGCCAGCAGTTTAAATCAGGGGGCGCGATATGGCTACACCTTC	CASSLNQGARYGYTF
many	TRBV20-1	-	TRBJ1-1	TGCAGTGCTGGACCCTCGGTGGGCACTGAAGCTTTCTTT	CSAGPSVGTEAFF
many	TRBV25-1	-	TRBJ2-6	TGTGCCAGCGGGCTTTTTGGGGCCAACGTCCTGACTTTC	CASGLFGANVLTF